The 21 T cell receptor beta chains listed next were all sequenced from one sample in a study of T cell responses to AZD1222 COVID-19 vaccine. Some clones are missing from TCRdb's copy, which holds only in-frame ones; the method was immunoSEQ multiplex PCR. The sample contains more than 150,000 clones, 87% of which appear only once. The sequences come from peripheral blood, collected on day 0 of MenACWY control vaccination. The receptors were sampled from an adult in good health.

This clone has just one count. The CDR3 here is CASSYGPLAGYEQFF. For the CDR3, the DNA is TGTGCCAGCAGTTACGGCCCCCTAGCTGGCTATGAGCAGTTCTTC. This sequence joins TRBV6-2 or TRBV6-3 and TRBJ2-1, with D perhaps matching TRBD2 (5 bases). In germline, CDR1 is MNHEY, CDR2 SVGEGT. The CDR3 spans 15 residues. V lost 2 bases and J 8 bases, leaving 16 bases between the germline ends.

The V gene is TRBV7-3, the J gene TRBJ2-7; 10 nucleotides align to TRBD1. The V and J ends lost 2 bases and 5 bases, in that order; junction bases with no gene match: 3. Per germline, CDR1 SGHTA and CDR2 FQGTGA. The CDR3 extends over 14 amino acids. The CDR3 bases are TGTGCCAGCAGCTTACTAGGGACAGGGGACGAGCAGTACTTC. It codes for CASSLLGTGDEQYF.

V usage is TRBV7-9 and J usage is TRBJ2-6; TRBD1 might be the D (5 bases). The CDR3 length is 17 residues. V dropped 2 bases and J dropped 0 bases, with 11 bases sitting between them. Germline V gene data show CDR1 as SEHNR and CDR2 as FQNEAQ (reference sequence). The chain's CDR3 is CASSLPLTGSGANVLTF. The DNA for the CDR3 is TGTGCCAGCAGCTTACCTTTAACAGGCTCTGGGGCCAACGTCCTGACTTTC.

The sample holds one count of this clone. This chain connects TRBV5-8 to TRBJ2-3, with TRBD1 identical over 8 bases. V shed 7 bases, J shed 1 base, and the junction held 8 bases outside the gene matches. Germline CDR1 SGHTS, CDR2 YDEGEE. The CDR3 is 15 amino acids. CDR3 nucleotide sequence: TGTGCCAGCGGACAGGGCGATAAGCGCACAGATACGCAGTATTTT. Translating it yields CASGQGDKRTDTQYF.

The count of this clone is one. This chain connects TRBV5-1 to TRBJ2-3, with 10 positions matching TRBD2. CDR1 and CDR2 (germline): SGHRS, YFSETQ. The ends lost 1 base at V and 2 bases at J; junction bases unmatched: 13. The CDR3 sequence is 19 residues long. In DNA, the CDR3 is TGCGCCAGCAGCTTGATGGGCCTAGCGGGGGCGACAATCACAGATACGCAGTATTTT. It encodes CASSLMGLAGATITDTQYF. The entire variable domain, with the rest obtained from reference TRBV5-1 and TRBJ2-3, is as follows: KAGVTQTPRYLIKTRGQQVTLSCSPISGHRSVSWYQQTPGQGLQFLFEYFSETQRNKGNFPGRFSGRQFSNSRSEMNVSTLELGDSALYLCASSLMGLAGATITDTQYFGPGTRLTVL.

The CDR3 loop is CASSPRGRVNEQFF. The CDR3, as DNA: TGTGCCAGCAGTCCCCGGGGGCGGGTCAATGAGCAGTTCTTC. The chain links TRBV6-2 or TRBV6-3 to TRBJ2-1; D could derive from TRBD1 or TRBD2 (6 bases each). CDR3 size: 14 residues. Looked up from germline, CDR1 is MNHEY and CDR2 is SVGEGT. V was pared by 5 bases and J by 6 bases, with 14 bases between.

The chain uses TRBV9 and TRBJ1-2; D might be TRBD1 (6 bases). The CDR3 is 16 amino acids. The V end lost 4 bases, the J end lost 4 bases, and 20 bases lay between the germline ends. Germline assignment: CDR1 SGDLS and CDR2 YYNGEE. The CDR3 DNA follows: TGTGCCAGCAGCCAAGACAGGAATTTAAAGCTCTATGGCTACACCTTC. As protein: CASSQDRNLKLYGYTF.

In its sample, this clone was seen once. Written as DNA, the CDR3 is TGTGCCAGCAGCTTGGTGGGACTAGAAAAGACCTACGAGCAGTACTTC. This translates into CASSLVGLEKTYEQYF. The chain uses TRBV5-6 and TRBJ2-7; 8 nucleotides match TRBD2. V was pared by 0 bases and J by 2 bases, with 7 bases of the junction left unmatched. CDR1 is SGHDT, CDR2 YYEEEE, per germline. The CDR3 contains 16 residues.

The rearrangement links TRBV6-5 to TRBJ1-2, with D unclear. V gave up 4 bases and J gave up 4 bases, with 16 bases separating them. In germline, CDR1 is MNHEY, CDR2 SVGAGI. This CDR3 spans 15 amino acids. The CDR3 reads CASSSPGSWVYGYTF. The CDR3 DNA reads TGTGCCAGCAGTTCCCCCGGGAGTTGGGTCTATGGCTACACCTTC.

Here the CDR3 reads CASSQLALGTYEQYF. CDR3 sequence (DNA): TGTGCCAGCAGCCAGTTGGCGCTGGGGACCTACGAGCAGTACTTC. The chain employs TRBV6-1 and TRBJ2-7; no clear D. Germline values: CDR1 MNHNS, CDR2 SASEGT. There are 15 residues in the CDR3. With 6 bases removed from V and 2 bases from J, the gap between germline ends came to 17 bases.

The chain recombines TRBV28 with TRBJ1-2; possibly TRBD1 for D (5 bases). Trimming took 5 bases from V and 8 from J, leaving 12 bases between them. The CDR3 length is 12 residues. Germline V gene data show CDR1 as MDHEN and CDR2 as SYDVKM. CDR3 residues: CASSTGSWGYTF. CDR3 nucleotides: TGTGCCAGCAGTACAGGCTCTTGGGGCTACACCTTC.

This rearrangement joins TRBV15 to TRBJ2-1, with D perhaps TRBD2 (6 bases). CDR3 length: 16 residues. Trimming took 0 bases from V and 4 from J, leaving 13 bases between them. CDR1 and CDR2 (germline): LNHNV, YYDKDF (reference sequence). In nucleotides, the CDR3 is TGTGCCACCAGCAGAGAGGCGGGGAGTTGGTACAATGAGCAGTTCTTC. It yields the protein CATSREAGSWYNEQFF.

The J gene is TRBJ1-1, the V gene TRBV4-2; D unclear. This CDR3 comprises 13 residues. CDR1 and CDR2 (germline): LGHNA, YNFKEQ. Trimming cost V 0 bases and J 7 bases, with 9 bases left between them. CDR3 residues: CASSQDEVGEAFF. CDR3 in DNA: TGTGCCAGCAGCCAAGATGAGGTGGGTGAAGCTTTCTTT.

This chain joins TRBV28 and TRBJ2-4, with a tentative D call TRBD1 (6 bases). The V gene lost 5 bases and the J gene lost 5 bases, with 13 bases spanning the gap. The CDR3 length is 14 residues. The germline V gene encodes CDR1 MDHEN and CDR2 SYDVKM. CDR3 sequence: CASSPPGQQNIQYF. As DNA, the CDR3 is TGTGCCAGCAGTCCTCCGGGACAACAAAACATTCAGTACTTC. Supplemented by reference TRBV28 and TRBJ2-4, the full variable domain reads DVKVTQSSRYLVKRTGEKVFLECVQDMDHENMFWYRQDPGLGLRLIYFSYDVKMKEKGDIPEGYSVSREKKERFSLILESASTNQTSMYLCASSPPGQQNIQYFGAGTRLSVL.

The chain has TRBV19 and TRBJ1-6; 7 bases match TRBD1. The germline gives CDR1 LNHDA, CDR2 SQIVND (reference sequence). Losses at the gene ends were 3 bases for V and 15 bases for J; bases not matched to a gene: 8. CDR3 length: 13 residues. The CDR3 DNA reads TGTGCCAGTAGTATTGTAGTCGGACAGGTCCTCCACTTT. Protein product: CASSIVVGQVLHF.

This clone has just one count. V and J are TRBV4-2 and TRBJ1-4; possible D gene TRBD1, 6 bases. The germline V and J ends were trimmed by 0 bases and 0 bases, with 11 bases remaining between them. Germline V lookup: CDR1 LGHNA, CDR2 YNFKEQ. This CDR3 is 17 amino acids long. The CDR3: CASSQDITGSTNEKLFF. The CDR3 coding sequence is TGTGCCAGCAGCCAAGATATAACAGGGTCAACTAATGAAAAACTGTTTTTT.

The chain links TRBV24-1 to TRBJ1-2; 7 positions match TRBD1. Germline CDR1 reads KGHDR; CDR2 reads SFDVKD. Trimming at V came to 3 bases and at J to 2 bases, leaving 8 bases not matched to a gene. The CDR3 is 16 residues long. The DNA for the CDR3 is TGTGCCACCAGTGATAGACCTACGACAGGGAACTATGGCTACACCTTC. Translated: CATSDRPTTGNYGYTF.

The chain combines TRBV30 with TRBJ2-1, with D possibly being TRBD1 or TRBD2 (5 bases each). Per germline, CDR1 GTSNPN and CDR2 SVGIG (reference sequence). Between the trimmed V and J ends, which lost 4 bases and 9 bases, there was a span of 16 bases. The CDR3 sequence is 13 residues long. The CDR3 DNA is TGTGCCTGGAATCCAGGGAGAAGGAGTGAGCAGTTCTTC. Protein product: CAWNPGRRSEQFF.

The V and J genes are TRBV21-1 and TRBJ2-2. TRBV21-1 is noted as a pseudogene. The CDR3 extends over 13 amino acids. CDR3 nucleotide sequence: TGTGCCAGCAGCAAGGGGTTCACCGGGGAGCTGTTTTTT. Protein: CASSKGFTGELFF.

This rearrangement joins TRBV5-1 to TRBJ2-7, with D possibly matching TRBD1 (5 bases). Germline lookup yields CDR1 SGHRS and CDR2 YFSETQ. With 1 base removed from V and 7 bases from J, the gap between germline ends came to 9 bases. The length of the CDR3 is 12 residues. CDR3 residues: CASSLKGVEQYF. In DNA, the CDR3 is TGCGCCAGCAGCTTGAAAGGGGTTGAGCAGTACTTC.

The chain couples TRBV6-2 or TRBV6-3 to TRBJ1-6; 8 bases match TRBD1. Germline V gene data show CDR1 as MNHEY and CDR2 as SVGEGT. V trimming: 2 bases; J trimming: 8 bases; junction bases outside the gene matches: 8. CDR3 length: 16 amino acids. The CDR3 DNA reads as TGTGCCAGCAGTTACGGGCAGGGGGCGCCTTATTCACCCCTCCACTTT. Its translation is CASSYGQGAPYSPLHF.